This T cell receptor beta chain comes out of a study of graft-versus-host responses after intestinal transplantation. Background on the study: All recipients got anti-thymocyte globulin induction, then tacrolimus and steroids for approximately 3 years. Study-wide points: GvH clones detected in recipient marrow included some appearing first in ileum or blood. Early post-transplant HvG declines were associated with peak circulating GvH clone levels.

The V and J ends lost 4 bases and 2 bases, in that order; junction bases with no gene match: 3. This CDR3 region has 15 residues. CDR1 is LGHNA and CDR2 is YSLEER in the germline V gene. Concerning this clone: Its specificity is not known.

The repertoire was sequenced with immunoSEQ multiplex PCR; TCRdb's copy has only in-frame clones and lacks some. The sample yields some 87,000 clones, 85% to 95% seen once. The sequence came from a human donor who was the organ donor for an intestinal transplant. The chain combines TRBV4-3 with TRBJ2-3; 10 bases fit TRBD2. The specimen comprised unstimulated CD8+ T cells sorted from spleen or lymph node cells, sampled before transplant. The CDR3 sequence is CASSLLAGSTDTQYF. The CDR3 DNA reads TGCGCCAGCAGCCTACTAGCGGGATCCACAGATACGCAGTATTTT.